The 8 T cell receptor beta chains below were found in one sample sequenced in a study of shared T cell receptors in the human thymus. Sequenced by immunoSEQ multiplex PCR; TCRdb stores in-frame clones only, minus some. The data contain about 380,000 clones, just under 95% of them singletons. The sample taken for sequencing was thymocytes. The origin of the receptors is a human donor.

J is TRBJ2-5 and V is TRBV4-3; 8 positions agree with TRBD2. V lost 0 bases and J lost 4; bases outside the gene matches: 1. This CDR3 is 14 amino acids long. CDR1 is LGHNA and CDR2 is YSLEER in the germline V gene. This CDR3 reads CASSQDGGGETQYF. The DNA of the CDR3 is TGCGCCAGCAGCCAAGACGGGGGGGGAGAGACCCAGTACTTC.

The rearrangement links TRBV11-2 to TRBJ2-5; D gene ambiguous. Trimming shortened V by 8 bases and J by 4 bases, and 8 bases separated the two germline ends. CDR3 length equals 11 residues. Germline lookup yields CDR1 SGHAT and CDR2 FQNNGV. Written as DNA, the CDR3 is TGTGCCAGCTTAGGCGGAGAGACCCAGTACTTC. Amino acids: CASLGGETQYF.

This chain links TRBV27 with TRBJ1-4; no clear D. V was cut by 6 bases and J by 4 bases, with 18 bases left in between. The germline CDR1 and CDR2 sequences are MNHEY and SMNVEV (reference sequence). The CDR3 contains 16 residues. The CDR3 reads CASSLVFCRRNEKLFF. CDR3 DNA sequence: TGTGCCAGCAGCCTTGTATTCTGCAGACGTAATGAAAAACTGTTTTTT.

This clone occurred once. The chain joins TRBV27 to TRBJ1-2, with TRBD1 as a possible D gene (5 bases). The CDR3 has 19 residues. Germline V lookup: CDR1 MNHEY, CDR2 SMNVEV (reference sequence). V was pared by 5 bases and J by 4 bases, with 29 bases between. CDR3 DNA sequence: TGTGCCAGCAGTCCACAAGTCTCCGGTGAGGTGGGACTAGCCTATGGCTACACCTTC. Translated: CASSPQVSGEVGLAYGYTF.

J is TRBJ2-7 and V is TRBV5-5; 14 nucleotides match TRBD2. Unmatched junction bases numbered 6, after V lost 0 bases and J lost 1 base. The CDR3 contains 18 residues. The germline gives CDR1 SGHKS, CDR2 YYEKEE (reference sequence). In DNA form, the CDR3 reads TGTGCCAGCAGCTTGGAGGGACTAGCGGGAGTATATTCCTACGAGCAGTACTTC. It encodes CASSLEGLAGVYSYEQYF.

The gene calls are TRBV19 and TRBJ1-5; 9 nucleotides match TRBD1. CDR3 size: 17 residues. J gave up 3 bases and V 9 bases, and 15 bases lay outside the gene matches. From germline, CDR1 is LNHDA and CDR2 SQIVND (reference sequence). The CDR3 DNA is TGTGCCAGCATGGGACAGGGTAAGGGGAATAACAATCAGCCCCAGCATTTT. This gives the protein CASMGQGKGNNNQPQHF.

CDR3 sequence: CASTHLSGKRYEQYF. The DNA for the CDR3 is TGTGCCAGCACTCACCTCAGCGGGAAGCGATACGAGCAGTACTTC. The V and J genes are TRBV28 and TRBJ2-7; 7 nucleotides match TRBD2. V lost 7 bases to trimming and J lost 4 bases; unmatched junction nucleotides: 13. From germline, CDR1 is MDHEN and CDR2 SYDVKM. The CDR3 has 15 amino acids. Looking up the rest from reference TRBV28 and TRBJ2-7 gives the full variable domain: DVKVTQSSRYLVKRTGEKVFLECVQDMDHENMFWYRQDPGLGLRLIYFSYDVKMKEKGDIPEGYSVSREKKERFSLILESASTNQTSMYLCASTHLSGKRYEQYFGPGTRLTVT.

CDR3 sequence (DNA): TGTGCCAGCAGCCAAGACAGGGGGCCGGGGGTTCGGGACTATGGCTACACCTTC. This translates into CASSQDRGPGVRDYGYTF. This chain links TRBV7-9 with TRBJ1-2, with 10 bases aligning to TRBD1. The length of the CDR3 is 18 residues. Germline CDR1 is SEHNR and CDR2 is FQNEAQ (reference sequence). V trimming: 5 bases; J trimming: 3 bases; junction bases outside the gene matches: 15.